This TCR beta chain stems from a study of blood T cell repertoires in COVID-19. This clone showed up many times. Other DNA variants within this sample encode the same CDR3. Authors' analysis steps: Reference gene primer amplification gave estimated nucleated cell counts. Sequenced by immunoSEQ multiplex PCR; TCRdb stores in-frame clones only, minus some. The V and J calls and clone size come from that table; D and trimming were worked out from the DNA. The repertoire holds hundreds of thousands of clones, with 88% as singletons. The CDR3 loop spans 14 amino acids. The germline gives CDR1 SQVTM, CDR2 ANQGSEA. V shed 1 base and J shed 2 bases, with 10 bases lying between them. Patients in Seattle were enrolled during active infection, then followed longitudinally.

This receptor was taken from a woman aged 25 to 39 with COVID-19, enrolled during active disease. The sequenced sample was peripheral blood. This chain links TRBV29-1 with TRBJ2-3; tentative D call: TRBD1 (6 bases). CDR3 in DNA: TGCAGCGTTGAAGGGCAGGGGTACACAGATACGCAGTATTTT. It encodes CSVEGQGYTDTQYF.